This T cell receptor (beta chain) originates from a study of cytomegalovirus exposure and HLA in healthy donors. Germline loops: CDR1 MNHEY, CDR2 SMNVEV (reference sequence). V lost 2 bases, J lost 1 base, and 6 bases stayed unmatched. CDR3 length: 17 residues. Clones were sequenced by immunoSEQ multiplex PCR, and TCRdb holds only the in-frame ones, with some missing. The data show about 220,000 clones, approximately 83% seen once. The receptor was derived from a woman in her twenties or thirties in good health and CMV-seropositive. The sample comprised PBMCs. The rearrangement joins TRBV27 to TRBJ2-3; TRBD2 agrees at 10 bases. DNA for the CDR3: TGTGCCAGCAGTTTAACGTCGGGGACTAGCGGCACAGATACGCAGTATTTT. This gives the protein CASSLTSGTSGTDTQYF.